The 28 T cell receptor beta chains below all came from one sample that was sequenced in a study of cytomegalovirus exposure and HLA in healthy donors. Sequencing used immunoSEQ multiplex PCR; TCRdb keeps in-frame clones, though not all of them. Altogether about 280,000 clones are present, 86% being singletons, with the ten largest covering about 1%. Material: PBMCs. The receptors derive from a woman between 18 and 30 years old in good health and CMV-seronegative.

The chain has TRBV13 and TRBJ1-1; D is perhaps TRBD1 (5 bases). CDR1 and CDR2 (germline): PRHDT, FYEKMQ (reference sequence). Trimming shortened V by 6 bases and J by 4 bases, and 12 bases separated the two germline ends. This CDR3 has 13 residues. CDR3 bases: TGTGCCAGCAGTCCCCAGGGAATCACTGAAGCTTTCTTT. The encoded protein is CASSPQGITEAFF.

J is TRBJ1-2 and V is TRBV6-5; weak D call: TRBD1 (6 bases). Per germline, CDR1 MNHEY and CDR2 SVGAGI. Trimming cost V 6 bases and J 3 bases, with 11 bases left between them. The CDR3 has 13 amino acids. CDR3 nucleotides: TGTGCCAGCAGCACAGGGTGGGACTATGGCTACACCTTC. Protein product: CASSTGWDYGYTF.

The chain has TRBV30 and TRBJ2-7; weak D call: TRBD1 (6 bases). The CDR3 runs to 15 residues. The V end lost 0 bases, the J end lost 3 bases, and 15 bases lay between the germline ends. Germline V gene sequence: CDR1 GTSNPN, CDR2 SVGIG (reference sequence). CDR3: CAWSVQGGLIYEQYF. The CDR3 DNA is TGTGCCTGGAGTGTACAAGGGGGTCTCATCTACGAGCAGTACTTC.

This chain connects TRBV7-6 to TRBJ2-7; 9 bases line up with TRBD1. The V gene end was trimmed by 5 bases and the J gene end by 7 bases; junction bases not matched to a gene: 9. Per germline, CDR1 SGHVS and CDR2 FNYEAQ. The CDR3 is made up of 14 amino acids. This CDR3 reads CASSQQGASGEQYF. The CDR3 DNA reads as TGTGCCAGCAGCCAACAGGGGGCTTCAGGGGAGCAGTACTTC.

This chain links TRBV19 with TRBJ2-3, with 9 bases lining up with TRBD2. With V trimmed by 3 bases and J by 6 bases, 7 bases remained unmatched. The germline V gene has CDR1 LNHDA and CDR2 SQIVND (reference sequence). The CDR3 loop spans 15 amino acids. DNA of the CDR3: TGTGCCAGTAGTATTCTTAGCGGGAGATTGGATACGCAGTATTTT. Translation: CASSILSGRLDTQYF.

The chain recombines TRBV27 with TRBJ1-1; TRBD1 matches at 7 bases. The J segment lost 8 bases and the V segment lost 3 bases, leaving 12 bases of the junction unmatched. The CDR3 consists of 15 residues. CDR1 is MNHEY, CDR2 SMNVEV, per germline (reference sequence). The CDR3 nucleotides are TGTGCCAGCAGTTTTTGGTGGGGACAGCGCTTAGAAGCTTTCTTT. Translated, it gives CASSFWWGQRLEAFF.

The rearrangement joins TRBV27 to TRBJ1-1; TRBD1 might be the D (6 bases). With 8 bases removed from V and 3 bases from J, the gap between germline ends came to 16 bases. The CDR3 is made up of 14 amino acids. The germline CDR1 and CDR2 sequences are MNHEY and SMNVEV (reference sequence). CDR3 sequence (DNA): TGTGCCAGCTGGGTCCAGGGACATGACACTGAAGCTTTCTTT. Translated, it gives CASWVQGHDTEAFF.

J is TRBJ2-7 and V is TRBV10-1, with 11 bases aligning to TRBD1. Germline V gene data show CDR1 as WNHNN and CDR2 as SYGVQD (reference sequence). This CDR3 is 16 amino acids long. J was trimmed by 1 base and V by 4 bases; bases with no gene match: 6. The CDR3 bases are TGCGCCAGCAGTGGGGGACAGGGGGTCCCATCCTACGAGCAGTACTTC. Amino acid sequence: CASSGGQGVPSYEQYF.

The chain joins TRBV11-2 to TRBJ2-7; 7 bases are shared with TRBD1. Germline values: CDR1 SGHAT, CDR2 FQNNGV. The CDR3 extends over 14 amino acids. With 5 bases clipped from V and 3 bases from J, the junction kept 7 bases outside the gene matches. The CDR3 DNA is TGTGCCAGCAGCCTCCGGGACAGTAACTACGAGCAGTACTTC. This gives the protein CASSLRDSNYEQYF.

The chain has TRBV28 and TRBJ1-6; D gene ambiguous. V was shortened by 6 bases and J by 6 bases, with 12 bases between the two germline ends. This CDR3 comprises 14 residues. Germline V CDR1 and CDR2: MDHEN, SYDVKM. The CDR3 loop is CASRREGFNSPLHF. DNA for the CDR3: TGTGCCAGCAGGAGGGAGGGCTTTAATTCACCCCTCCACTTT.

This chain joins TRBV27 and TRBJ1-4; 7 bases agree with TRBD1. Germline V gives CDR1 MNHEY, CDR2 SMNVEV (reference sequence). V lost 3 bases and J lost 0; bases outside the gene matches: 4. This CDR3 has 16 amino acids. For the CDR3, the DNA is TGTGCCAGCAGTTTCGTCAGGGGGGCAACTAATGAAAAACTGTTTTTT. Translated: CASSFVRGATNEKLFF.

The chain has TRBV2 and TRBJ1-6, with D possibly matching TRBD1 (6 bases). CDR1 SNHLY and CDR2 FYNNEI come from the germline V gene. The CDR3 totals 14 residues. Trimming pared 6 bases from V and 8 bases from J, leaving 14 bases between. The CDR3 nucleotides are TGTGCCAGCAGGGGGCTGACAGGACATTCACCCCTCCACTTT. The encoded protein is CASRGLTGHSPLHF.

The CDR3 DNA follows: TGTGCCAGCAGTCCATCAGCGGGAGGCTCCTACGAGCAGTACTTC. It codes for CASSPSAGGSYEQYF. The rearrangement joins TRBV6-5 to TRBJ2-7; the match to TRBD2 covers 9 bases. The V and J ends lost 5 bases and 0 bases, in that order; junction bases with no gene match: 5. This CDR3 is 15 amino acids long. Germline V gene sequence: CDR1 MNHEY, CDR2 SVGAGI.

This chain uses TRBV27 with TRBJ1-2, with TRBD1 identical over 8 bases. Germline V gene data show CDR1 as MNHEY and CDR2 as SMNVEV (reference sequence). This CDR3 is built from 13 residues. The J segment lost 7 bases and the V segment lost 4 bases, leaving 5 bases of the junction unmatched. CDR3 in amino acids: CASSSRTGSGYTF. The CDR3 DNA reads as TGTGCCAGCAGTTCGAGGACAGGGAGTGGCTACACCTTC.

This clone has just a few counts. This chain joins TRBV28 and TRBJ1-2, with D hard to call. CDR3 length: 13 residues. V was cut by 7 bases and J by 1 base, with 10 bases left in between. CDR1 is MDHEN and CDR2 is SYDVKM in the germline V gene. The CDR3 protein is CASMEGINYGYTF. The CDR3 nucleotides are TGTGCCAGCATGGAGGGAATTAACTATGGCTACACCTTC.

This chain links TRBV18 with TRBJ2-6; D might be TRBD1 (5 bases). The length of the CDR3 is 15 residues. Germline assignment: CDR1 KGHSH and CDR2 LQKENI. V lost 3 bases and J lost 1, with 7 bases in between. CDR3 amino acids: CASSPQGSGANVLTF. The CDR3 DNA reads TGTGCCAGCTCACCGCAGGGATCTGGGGCCAACGTCCTGACTTTC. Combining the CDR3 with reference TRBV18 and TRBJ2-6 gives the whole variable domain NAGVMQNPRHLVRRRGQEARLRCSPMKGHSHVYWYRQLPEEGLKFMVYLQKENIIDESGMPKERFSAEFPKEGPSILRIQQVVRGDSAAYFCASSPQGSGANVLTFGAGSRLTVL.

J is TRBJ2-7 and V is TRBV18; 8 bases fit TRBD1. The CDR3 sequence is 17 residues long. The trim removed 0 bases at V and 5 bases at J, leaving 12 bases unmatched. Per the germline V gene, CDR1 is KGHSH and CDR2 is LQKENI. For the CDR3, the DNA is TGTGCCAGCTCACCACCGCGGCGACAGGGGAAAATCCACGAGCAGTACTTC. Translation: CASSPPRRQGKIHEQYF.

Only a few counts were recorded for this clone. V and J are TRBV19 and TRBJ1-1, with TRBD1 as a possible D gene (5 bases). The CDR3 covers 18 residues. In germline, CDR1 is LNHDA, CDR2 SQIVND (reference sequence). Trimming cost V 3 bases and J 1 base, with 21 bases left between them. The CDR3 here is CASSIPPHGRASNTEAFF. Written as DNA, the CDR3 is TGTGCCAGTAGTATTCCGCCCCACGGCAGGGCCTCGAACACTGAAGCTTTCTTT.

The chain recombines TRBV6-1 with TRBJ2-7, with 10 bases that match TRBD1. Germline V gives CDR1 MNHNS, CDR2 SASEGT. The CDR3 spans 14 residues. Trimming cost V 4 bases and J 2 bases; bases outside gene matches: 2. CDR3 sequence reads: CASSGGQGPYEQYF. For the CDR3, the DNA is TGTGCCAGCAGTGGGGGACAGGGGCCCTACGAGCAGTACTTC.

CDR3 nucleotides: TGTGCCACTTATAGGGGACAGACAGTTACAGATACGCAGTATTTT. Its translation is CATYRGQTVTDTQYF. V and J are TRBV28 and TRBJ2-3; 7 bases align to TRBD1. The CDR3 runs 15 residues. The V gene end was trimmed by 10 bases and the J gene end by 3 bases; junction bases not matched to a gene: 13. CDR1 MDHEN and CDR2 SYDVKM come from the germline V gene.

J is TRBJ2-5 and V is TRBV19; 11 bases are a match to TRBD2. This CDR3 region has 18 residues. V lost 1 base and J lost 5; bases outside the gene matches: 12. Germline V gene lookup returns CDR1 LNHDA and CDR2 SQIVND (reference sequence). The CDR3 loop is CASSIGTSGGSALETQYF. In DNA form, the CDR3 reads TGTGCCAGTAGTATAGGAACTAGCGGGGGCTCTGCATTGGAGACCCAGTACTTC.

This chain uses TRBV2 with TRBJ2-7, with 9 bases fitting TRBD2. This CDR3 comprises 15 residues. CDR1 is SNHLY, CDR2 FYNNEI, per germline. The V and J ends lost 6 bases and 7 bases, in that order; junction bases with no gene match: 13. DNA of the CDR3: TGTGCCAGCAGGCCCATGGGCGGGGGGGCCCGGGAGCAGTACTTC. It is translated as CASRPMGGGAREQYF. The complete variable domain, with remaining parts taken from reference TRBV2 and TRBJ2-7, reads EPEVTQTPSHQVTQMGQEVILRCVPISNHLYFYWYRQILGQKVEFLVSFYNNEISEKSEIFDDQFSVERPDGSNFTLKIRSTKLEDSAMYFCASRPMGGGAREQYFGPGTRLTVT.

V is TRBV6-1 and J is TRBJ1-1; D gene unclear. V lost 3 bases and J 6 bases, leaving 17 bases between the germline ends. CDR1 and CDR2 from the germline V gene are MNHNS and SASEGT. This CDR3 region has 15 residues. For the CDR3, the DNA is TGTGCCAGCAGTGACCTCCCATACTCAAATCCTGAAGCTTTCTTT. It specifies CASSDLPYSNPEAFF.

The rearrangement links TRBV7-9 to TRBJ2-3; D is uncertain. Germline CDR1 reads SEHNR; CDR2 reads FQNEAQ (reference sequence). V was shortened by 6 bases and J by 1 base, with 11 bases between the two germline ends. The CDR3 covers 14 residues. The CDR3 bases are TGTGCCAGCAGGACGTTCGAGGGCACAGATACGCAGTATTTT. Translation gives CASRTFEGTDTQYF.

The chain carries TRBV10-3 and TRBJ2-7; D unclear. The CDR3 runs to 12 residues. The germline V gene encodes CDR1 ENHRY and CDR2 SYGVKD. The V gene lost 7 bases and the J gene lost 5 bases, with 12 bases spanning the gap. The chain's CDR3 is CAIMGLQDEQYF. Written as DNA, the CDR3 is TGTGCCATCATGGGCCTGCAAGACGAGCAGTACTTC.

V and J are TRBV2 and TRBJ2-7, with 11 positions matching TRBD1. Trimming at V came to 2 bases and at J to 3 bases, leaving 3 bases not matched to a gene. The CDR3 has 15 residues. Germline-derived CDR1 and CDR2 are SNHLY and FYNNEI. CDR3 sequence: CASSEIGTGGYEQYF. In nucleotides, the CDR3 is TGTGCCAGCAGTGAAATTGGGACAGGGGGCTACGAGCAGTACTTC.

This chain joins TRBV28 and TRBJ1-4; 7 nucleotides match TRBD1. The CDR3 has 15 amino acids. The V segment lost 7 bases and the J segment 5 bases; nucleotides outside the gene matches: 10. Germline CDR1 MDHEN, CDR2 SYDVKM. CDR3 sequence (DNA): TGTGCCAGCACCTCCCACGGGACAGTCAATGAAAAACTGTTTTTT. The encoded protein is CASTSHGTVNEKLFF.

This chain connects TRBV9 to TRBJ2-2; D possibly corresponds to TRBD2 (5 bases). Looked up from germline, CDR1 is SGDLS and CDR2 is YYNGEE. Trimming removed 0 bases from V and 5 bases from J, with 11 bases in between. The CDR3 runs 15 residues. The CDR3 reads CASSVVGVKTGELFF. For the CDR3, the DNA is TGTGCCAGCAGCGTAGTCGGGGTAAAAACCGGGGAGCTGTTTTTT.